This TCR beta chain was documented in a study of T-cell reconstitution after alpha-beta-depleted transplantation in children. The V gene's germline CDR1 is DFQATT and CDR2 SNEGSKA (reference sequence). The CDR3 is 16 amino acids. The V gene end was trimmed by 1 base and the J gene end by 7 bases; junction bases not matched to a gene: 12. A TCRbeta library incorporating unique molecular identifiers was prepared. TCRdb called the PCR reads again in MiXCR, with one record for every CDR3 protein. This table has around 530,000 distinct CDR3 sequences, about 30% appearing once. The receptor was derived from a human donor who donated a stem cell graft to a child with aplastic anemia. The genes are TRBV20-1 and TRBJ2-1, with 8 bases identical to TRBD2. The specimen comprised PBMCs from the stem cell graft donor, sampled from the stem cell graft. CDR3 sequence reads: CSARGGQAGAPNEQFF. CDR3 sequence (DNA): TGCAGTGCTAGAGGAGGCCAAGCGGGAGCCCCAAATGAGCAGTTCTTC.